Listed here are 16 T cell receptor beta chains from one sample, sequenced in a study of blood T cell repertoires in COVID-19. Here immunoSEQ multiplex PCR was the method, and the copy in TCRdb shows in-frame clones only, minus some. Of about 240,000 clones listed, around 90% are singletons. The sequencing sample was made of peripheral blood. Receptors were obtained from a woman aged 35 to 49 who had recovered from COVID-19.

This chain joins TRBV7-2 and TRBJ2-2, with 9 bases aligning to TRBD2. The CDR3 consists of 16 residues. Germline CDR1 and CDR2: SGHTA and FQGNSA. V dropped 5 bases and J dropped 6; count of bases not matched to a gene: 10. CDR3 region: CASSPGLAGVSGELFF. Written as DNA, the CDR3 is TGTGCCAGCAGCCCCGGGTTAGCGGGAGTGTCCGGGGAGCTGTTTTTT.

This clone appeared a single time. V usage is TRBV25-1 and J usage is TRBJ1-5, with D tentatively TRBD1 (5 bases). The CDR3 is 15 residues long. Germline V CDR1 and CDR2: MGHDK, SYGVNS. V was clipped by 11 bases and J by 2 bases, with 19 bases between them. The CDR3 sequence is CARGLVGEGNQPQHF. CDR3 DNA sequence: TGTGCCCGCGGCTTAGTGGGGGAGGGCAATCAGCCCCAGCATTTT.

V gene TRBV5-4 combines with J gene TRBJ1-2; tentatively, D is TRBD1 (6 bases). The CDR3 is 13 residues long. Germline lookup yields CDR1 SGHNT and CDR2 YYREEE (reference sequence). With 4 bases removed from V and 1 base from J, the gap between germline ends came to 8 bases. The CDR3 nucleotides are TGTGCCAGCAGCAAGGACAGTAACTATGGCTACACCTTC. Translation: CASSKDSNYGYTF.

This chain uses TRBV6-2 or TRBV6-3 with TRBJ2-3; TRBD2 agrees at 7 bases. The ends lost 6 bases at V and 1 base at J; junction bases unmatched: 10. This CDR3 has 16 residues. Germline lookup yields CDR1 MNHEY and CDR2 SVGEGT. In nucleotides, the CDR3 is TGTGCCAGCAGCCGGCGCGGGAGCCCGCGCACAGATACGCAGTATTTT. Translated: CASSRRGSPRTDTQYF.

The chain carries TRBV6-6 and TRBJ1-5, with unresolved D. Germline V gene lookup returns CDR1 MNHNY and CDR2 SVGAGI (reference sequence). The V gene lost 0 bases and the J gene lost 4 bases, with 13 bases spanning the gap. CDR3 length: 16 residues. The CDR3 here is CASSYSMEDWNQPQHF. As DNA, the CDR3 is TGTGCCAGCAGTTACTCTATGGAGGACTGGAATCAGCCCCAGCATTTT.

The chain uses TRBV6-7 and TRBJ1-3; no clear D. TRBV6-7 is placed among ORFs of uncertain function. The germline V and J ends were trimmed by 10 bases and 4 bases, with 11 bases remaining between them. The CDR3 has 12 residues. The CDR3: CAIPSGGNTIYF. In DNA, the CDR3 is TGTGCCATCCCCTCGGGGGGAAACACCATATATTTT.

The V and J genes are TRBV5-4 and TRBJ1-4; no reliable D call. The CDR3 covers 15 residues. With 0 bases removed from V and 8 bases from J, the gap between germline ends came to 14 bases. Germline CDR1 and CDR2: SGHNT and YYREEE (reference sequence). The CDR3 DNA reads TGTGCCAGCAGCTTGGGGGAGCCGCGAGGGGAAAAACTGTTTTTT. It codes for CASSLGEPRGEKLFF. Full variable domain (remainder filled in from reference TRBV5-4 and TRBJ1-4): ETGVTQSPTHLIKTRGQQVTLRCSSQSGHNTVSWYQQALGQGPQFIFQYYREEENGRGNFPPRFSGLQFPNYSSELNVNALELDDSALYLCASSLGEPRGEKLFFGSGTQLSVL.

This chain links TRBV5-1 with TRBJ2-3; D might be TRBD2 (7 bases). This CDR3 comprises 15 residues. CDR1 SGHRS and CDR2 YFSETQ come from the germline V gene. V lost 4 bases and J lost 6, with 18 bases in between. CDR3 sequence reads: CASSPGGQVDDTQYF. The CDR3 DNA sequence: TGCGCCAGCAGCCCCGGGGGGCAGGTTGACGATACGCAGTATTTT.

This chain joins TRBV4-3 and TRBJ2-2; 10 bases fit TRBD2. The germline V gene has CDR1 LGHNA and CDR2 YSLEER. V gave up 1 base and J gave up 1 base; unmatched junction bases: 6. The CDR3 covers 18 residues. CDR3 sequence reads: CASSQGLSGRGNTGELFF. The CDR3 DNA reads TGCGCCAGCAGCCAAGGCCTCAGCGGGAGGGGGAACACCGGGGAGCTGTTTTTT.

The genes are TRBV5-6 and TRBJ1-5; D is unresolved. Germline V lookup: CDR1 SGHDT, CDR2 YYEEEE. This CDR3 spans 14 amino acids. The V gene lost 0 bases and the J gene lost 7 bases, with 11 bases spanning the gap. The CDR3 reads CASSLGPGKQPQHF. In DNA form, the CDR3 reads TGTGCCAGCAGCTTGGGGCCGGGGAAACAGCCCCAGCATTTT.

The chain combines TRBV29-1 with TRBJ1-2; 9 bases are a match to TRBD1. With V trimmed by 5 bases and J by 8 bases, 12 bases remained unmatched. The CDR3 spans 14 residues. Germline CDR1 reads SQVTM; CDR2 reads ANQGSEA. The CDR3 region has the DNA TGCAGCGTTCGTACCGACAGGGGGATCGGCGGCTACACCTTC. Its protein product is CSVRTDRGIGGYTF.

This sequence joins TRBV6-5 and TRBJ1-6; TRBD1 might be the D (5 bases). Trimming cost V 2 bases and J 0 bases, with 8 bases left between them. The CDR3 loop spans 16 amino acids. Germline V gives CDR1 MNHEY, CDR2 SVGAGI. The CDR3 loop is CASSYADSSYNSPLHF. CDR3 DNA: TGTGCCAGCAGTTACGCCGACAGCTCCTATAATTCACCCCTCCACTTT.

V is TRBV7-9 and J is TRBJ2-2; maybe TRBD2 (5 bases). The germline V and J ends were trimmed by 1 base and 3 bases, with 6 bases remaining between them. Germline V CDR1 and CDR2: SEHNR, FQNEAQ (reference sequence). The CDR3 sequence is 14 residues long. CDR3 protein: CASSLDGDTGELFF. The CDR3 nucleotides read TGTGCCAGCAGCTTAGACGGGGACACCGGGGAGCTGTTTTTT.

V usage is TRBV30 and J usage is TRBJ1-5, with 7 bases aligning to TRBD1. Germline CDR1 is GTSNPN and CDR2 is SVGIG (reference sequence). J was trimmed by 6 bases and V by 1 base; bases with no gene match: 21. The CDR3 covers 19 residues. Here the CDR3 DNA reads TGTGCCTGGAGTGATAGAGGGCGGTCCGGCAGGGGGTCTCGTCAGCCCCAGCATTTT. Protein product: CAWSDRGRSGRGSRQPQHF.

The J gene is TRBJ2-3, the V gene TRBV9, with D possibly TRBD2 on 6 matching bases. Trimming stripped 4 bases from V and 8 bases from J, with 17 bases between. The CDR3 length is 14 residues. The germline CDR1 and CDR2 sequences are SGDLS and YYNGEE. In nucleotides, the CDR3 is TGTGCCAGCAGCAACGACCCCTTGGGGGGTACGCAGTATTTT. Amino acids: CASSNDPLGGTQYF.

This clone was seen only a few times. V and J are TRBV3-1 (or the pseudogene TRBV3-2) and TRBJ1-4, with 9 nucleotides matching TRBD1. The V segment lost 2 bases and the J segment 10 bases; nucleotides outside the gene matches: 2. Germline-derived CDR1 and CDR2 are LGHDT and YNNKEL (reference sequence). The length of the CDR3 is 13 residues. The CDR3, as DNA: TGTGCCAGCAGCCAAAGACAGGGGGGAAAACTGTTTTTT. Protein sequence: CASSQRQGGKLFF.